This T cell receptor (beta chain) was sequenced during a study of blood T cell repertoires in COVID-19. As for the study in general: Samples of COVID-19 (acute and convalescent) were obtained from the United States, Italy and Spain. PBMCs, B-cell-depleted T cells, or T cells were the source of the cDNA or gDNA that made up the material.

In the authors' workflow: It was from reference gene primer amplification that nucleated cell counts were estimated. The repertoire was sequenced with immunoSEQ multiplex PCR; TCRdb's copy has only in-frame clones and lacks some. The V and J calls and clone size come from that table; D and trimming were worked out from the DNA. The sample records about 210,000 clones, 92% being singletons. This CDR3 has 18 residues. The V and J genes are TRBV21-1 and TRBJ2-1; the table's D call, TRBD1, has no DNA check behind it. TRBV21-1 is labeled a pseudogene. The TCR comes from a man aged 25-45 years with acute or convalescent COVID-19. Input material: peripheral blood. Here the CDR3 reads CASSKAGDRRFYLNEQFF. DNA for the CDR3: TGTGCCAGCAGCAAAGCGGGAGACAGGAGATTTTACTTAAATGAGCAGTTCTTC.